One and the same sample provided the 17 T cell receptor beta chains below, sequenced in a study of cytomegalovirus exposure and HLA in healthy donors. 60 Vbeta and 13 Jbeta primers were used in PCR. Here immunoSEQ multiplex PCR was the method, and the copy in TCRdb shows in-frame clones only, minus some. This sample has around 150,000 clones, with 55% to 70% found just once. What was sequenced was PBMCs. The receptor source for this set is a woman in her twenties or thirties in good health and CMV-seropositive.

The chain has TRBV30 and TRBJ1-3, with D unresolved. Germline assignment: CDR1 GTSNPN and CDR2 SVGIG (reference sequence). Trimming removed 4 bases from V and 1 base from J, with 8 bases in between. The CDR3 is made up of 13 amino acids. CDR3 DNA: TGTGCCTGGATGCTGGCTTCTGGAAACACCATATATTTT. It translates to CAWMLASGNTIYF. The complete variable domain, with remaining parts taken from reference TRBV30 and TRBJ1-3, reads SQTIHQWPATLVQPVGSPLSLECTVEGTSNPNLYWYRQAAGRGLQLLFYSVGIGQISSEVPQNLSASRPQDRQFILSSKKLLLSDSGFYLCAWMLASGNTIYFGEGSWLTVV.

The chain joins TRBV4-2 to TRBJ1-3; weak D call: TRBD1 (6 bases). From germline, CDR1 is LGHNA and CDR2 YNFKEQ. V lost 2 bases and J lost 0, with 14 bases in between. The CDR3 covers 17 residues. CDR3 sequence (DNA): TGTGCCAGCAGCCAACTGACACAGGGTCGCTCTGGAAACACCATATATTTT. Translated, it gives CASSQLTQGRSGNTIYF.

The V gene is TRBV11-2, the J gene TRBJ1-3, with TRBD1 as a possible D gene (5 bases). Trimming left V 2 bases short and J 4 bases short, with 9 bases between. CDR1 SGHAT and CDR2 FQNNGV come from the germline V gene. The CDR3 covers 14 residues. The DNA for the CDR3 is TGTGCCAGCAGCTTAAGTTCAGGGGGAAACACCATATATTTT. This encodes CASSLSSGGNTIYF.

The rearrangement links TRBV2 to TRBJ1-4; D is uncertain. The CDR3 runs 11 residues. The germline V and J ends were trimmed by 4 bases and 8 bases, with 5 bases remaining between them. The germline gives CDR1 SNHLY, CDR2 FYNNEI. The CDR3: CASSGGEKLFF. CDR3 nucleotide sequence: TGTGCCAGCAGTGGAGGGGAAAAACTGTTTTTT.

V and J are TRBV4-2 and TRBJ1-2; tentative D call: TRBD1 (5 bases). The V end was cut by 1 base, the J end by 6 bases, with 9 bases between. The CDR3 contains 13 residues. The germline V gene encodes CDR1 LGHNA and CDR2 YNFKEQ. In DNA, the CDR3 is TGTGCCAGCAGCCAAGTTGGGGGGAATGGCTACACCTTC. It is translated as CASSQVGGNGYTF.

This clone was observed a handful of times. V is TRBV4-1 and J is TRBJ2-3, with TRBD1 matching 7 bases. The CDR3 loop spans 15 amino acids. Trimming cost V 2 bases and J 4 bases; bases outside gene matches: 6. Germline CDR1 is MGHRA and CDR2 is YSYEKL. The CDR3 sequence is CASSQTEQGPDTQYF. In nucleotides, the CDR3 is TGCGCCAGCAGCCAAACAGAACAGGGGCCAGATACGCAGTATTTT.

The chain employs TRBV11-2 and TRBJ1-2; possible D gene TRBD1, 6 bases. The germline V gene encodes CDR1 SGHAT and CDR2 FQNNGV. This CDR3 spans 14 amino acids. The ends were cut back, 6 bases at V and 8 bases at J, with 19 bases in the middle. The CDR3 bases are TGTGCCAGCAGATCCACGGGCAGGGGAGAGGGCTACACCTTC. Translating it yields CASRSTGRGEGYTF. Filled out from reference TRBV11-2 and TRBJ1-2, the complete variable domain reads EAGVAQSPRYKIIEKRQSVAFWCNPISGHATLYWYQQILGQGPKLLIQFQNNGVVDDSQLPKDRFSAERLKGVDSTLKIQPAKLEDSAVYLCASRSTGRGEGYTFGSGTRLTVV.

This clone came up once. One end of the junction varies from germline; a read error may be responsible. The gene calls are TRBV19 and TRBJ1-1; 10 bases fit TRBD1. Germline V CDR1 and CDR2: LNHDA, SQIVND (reference sequence). There are 16 residues in the CDR3. The CDR3 protein is CASSIGQGVRNTKAFF. The CDR3 DNA follows: TGTGCCAGTAGTATCGGACAGGGGGTAAGGAACACTAAAGCTTTCTTT.

This clone was found once. The chain has TRBV2 and TRBJ1-5; 7 nucleotides line up with TRBD1. This CDR3 has 14 residues. The V segment lost 6 bases and the J segment 4 bases; nucleotides outside the gene matches: 6. Germline V gene sequence: CDR1 SNHLY, CDR2 FYNNEI. The CDR3 region has the DNA TGTGCCAGCAGACGACAGGGATCAAATCAGCCCCAGCATTTT. Its translation is CASRRQGSNQPQHF.

The chain couples TRBV12-1 to TRBJ1-1; the table's D call TRBD1 went unverified against the DNA. TRBV12-1 is a listed pseudogene. The CDR3 has 18 residues. The CDR3 nucleotides read TGTGCCAGCATACGAACCCAGGGTCCCGGCCGAATTAACACTGAAGCTTTCTTT. It translates to CASIRTQGPGRINTEAFF.

This chain joins TRBV15 and TRBJ1-2; D might be TRBD1 (5 bases). Between the trimmed V and J ends, which lost 0 bases and 8 bases, there was a span of 13 bases. This CDR3 has 14 amino acids. Germline lookup yields CDR1 LNHNV and CDR2 YYDKDF (reference sequence). CDR3 sequence reads: CATSRDVAGYGYTF. The CDR3 DNA reads as TGTGCCACCAGCAGAGATGTAGCAGGGTACGGCTACACCTTC.

This clone was seen a few times. The chain couples TRBV6-5 to TRBJ2-6, with a tentative D call TRBD1 (6 bases). V dropped 0 bases and J dropped 2 bases, with 8 bases sitting between them. The germline gives CDR1 MNHEY, CDR2 SVGAGI. The CDR3 is 16 amino acids. CDR3 protein: CASSYSAGAGANVLTF. Written as DNA, the CDR3 is TGTGCCAGCAGTTACTCAGCAGGGGCTGGGGCCAACGTCCTGACTTTC.

The rearrangement links TRBV10-3 to TRBJ2-7, with D tentatively TRBD1 (6 bases). The CDR3 extends over 14 amino acids. The germline V gene encodes CDR1 ENHRY and CDR2 SYGVKD. Trimming removed 0 bases at V and 3 bases at J, with 9 bases between. DNA of the CDR3: TGTGCCATCAGTGAGTCACAGGGTTTCTACGAGCAGTACTTC. This gives the protein CAISESQGFYEQYF.

This sequence joins TRBV19 and TRBJ1-5; D unresolved. Germline V gene sequence: CDR1 LNHDA, CDR2 SQIVND (reference sequence). The CDR3 length is 13 residues. Trimming stripped 6 bases from V and 4 bases from J, with 10 bases between. In DNA, the CDR3 is TGTGCCAGTAGCCAAGGAGGAAATCAGCCCCAGCATTTT. Encoded protein: CASSQGGNQPQHF.

This chain's CDR3 is CATSRDPDSYYGYTF. The CDR3 DNA is TGTGCCACCAGCAGAGATCCCGACAGCTACTATGGCTACACCTTC. The V gene is TRBV15, the J gene TRBJ1-2; a weak D match, TRBD1 (5 bases). Germline-derived CDR1 and CDR2 are LNHNV and YYDKDF (reference sequence). Trimming removed 0 bases from V and 3 bases from J, with 11 bases in between. This CDR3 has 15 residues. Full variable domain (outside the CDR3, taken from reference TRBV15 and TRBJ1-2): DAMVIQNPRYQVTQFGKPVTLSCSQTLNHNVMYWYQQKSSQAPKLLFHYYDKDFNNEADTPDNFQSRRPNTSFCFLDIRSPGLGDTAMYLCATSRDPDSYYGYTFGSGTRLTVV.

The CDR3 loop reads CASSGLRQSYTF. CDR3 DNA sequence: TGTGCCAGCAGTGGGCTGAGGCAGAGCTACACCTTC. This chain connects TRBV6-1 to TRBJ1-2; no definite D call. The CDR3 totals 12 residues. Germline assignment: CDR1 MNHNS and CDR2 SASEGT. Between the trimmed V and J ends, which lost 4 bases and 9 bases, there was a span of 12 bases.

This chain joins TRBV5-6 and TRBJ1-2, with 8 bases lining up with TRBD1. Germline trimming cut 3 bases from V and 4 bases from J; bases unmatched to any gene: 8. The CDR3 is made up of 15 amino acids. Germline V gene lookup returns CDR1 SGHDT and CDR2 YYEEEE. DNA of the CDR3: TGTGCCAGCAGCTCCTCAGGGGGCTATAGCTATGGCTACACCTTC. Amino acids: CASSSSGGYSYGYTF. The full variable domain, rest sourced from reference TRBV5-6 and TRBJ1-2, is DAGVTQSPTHLIKTRGQQVTLRCSPKSGHDTVSWYQQALGQGPQFIFQYYEEEERQRGNFPDRFSGHQFPNYSSELNVNALLLGDSALYLCASSSSGGYSYGYTFGSGTRLTVV.